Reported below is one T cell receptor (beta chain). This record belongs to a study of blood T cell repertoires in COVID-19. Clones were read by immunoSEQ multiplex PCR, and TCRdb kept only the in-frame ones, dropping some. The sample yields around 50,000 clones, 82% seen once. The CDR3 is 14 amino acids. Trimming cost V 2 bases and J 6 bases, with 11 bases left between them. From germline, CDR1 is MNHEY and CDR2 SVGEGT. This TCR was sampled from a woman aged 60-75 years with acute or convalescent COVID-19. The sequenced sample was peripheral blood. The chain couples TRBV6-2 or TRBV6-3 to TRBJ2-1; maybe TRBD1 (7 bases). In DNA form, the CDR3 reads TGTGCCAGCAGTTACGGTCAGGGGGGCAATGAGCAGTTCTTC. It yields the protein CASSYGQGGNEQFF.